This T cell receptor beta chain was identified during a study of shared clonotypes between healthy human individuals. Study background: CD4 naive and CD4 memory each took three plates per donor, while CD8 naive took two and CD8 memory one.

The study's findings and limits: Around 5% was the fraction of naive CD4 clonotypes found shared across a few donors.

Sequenced by immunoSEQ multiplex PCR; TCRdb stores in-frame clones only, minus some. The sample consists of roughly 220,000 clones, approximately 70% of them appearing once. Only a few counts were recorded for this clone. Its specificity is not known. The authors divided CD4+ cells into CD45RA+ naive and CD45RA-negative memory subsets. The receptor was isolated from a young man in good health. Sequences were obtained from memory CD4+ T cells sorted from blood. Subset described: CD45RA-negative fraction.

The CDR3, as DNA: TGTGCCAGCAATCTACAGGGGCCCCAGCCCCAGCATTTT. It yields the protein CASNLQGPQPQHF. The chain couples TRBV2 to TRBJ1-5; TRBD1 aligns across 7 bases. V gave up 7 bases and J gave up 7 bases; unmatched junction bases: 7. Germline loops: CDR1 SNHLY, CDR2 FYNNEI. This CDR3 is 13 amino acids long. Supplemented by reference TRBV2 and TRBJ1-5, the full variable domain reads EPEVTQTPSHQVTQMGQEVILRCVPISNHLYFYWYRQILGQKVEFLVSFYNNEISEKSEIFDDQFSVERPDGSNFTLKIRSTKLEDSAMYFCASNLQGPQPQHFGDGTRLSIL.